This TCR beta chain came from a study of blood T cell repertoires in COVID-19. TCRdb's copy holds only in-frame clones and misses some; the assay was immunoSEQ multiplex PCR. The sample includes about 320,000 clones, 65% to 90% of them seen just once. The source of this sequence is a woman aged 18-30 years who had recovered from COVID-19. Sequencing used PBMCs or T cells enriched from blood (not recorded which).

CDR3 loop: CASSEGTGGNTGELFF. The DNA of the CDR3 is TGCGCCAGCAGTGAAGGAACAGGGGGGAACACCGGGGAGCTGTTTTTT. This rearrangement joins TRBV10-1 to TRBJ2-2; 8 bases fit TRBD1. This CDR3 contains 16 residues. The germline V gene encodes CDR1 WNHNN and CDR2 SYGVQD (reference sequence). After removal of 3 bases from V and 1 base from J, the junction contained 4 bases not matched to a gene.